This T cell receptor beta chain was found in a study of blood T cell repertoires in COVID-19. Overall study context: Samples came from the United States, Italy and Spain, spanning acute and convalescent COVID-19. PBMCs, B-cell-depleted T cells, or T cells provided the cDNA or gDNA that made up the material.

The assay was immunoSEQ multiplex PCR, and TCRdb's table has in-frame clones only and misses some. This sample carries about 480,000 clones, approximately 88% of them seen once, and the ten largest clones take roughly 12%. Germline CDR1 is SNHLY and CDR2 is FYNNEI. There are 12 residues in the CDR3. V was clipped by 5 bases and J by 4 bases, with 6 bases between them. Seattle's enrolled individuals joined amid active infection and were then monitored longitudinally. The material sequenced was peripheral blood. This sequence joins TRBV2 and TRBJ2-1; D uncertain. This receptor was identified in a woman aged 45 to 65 with COVID-19, enrolled during active disease. CDR3 residues: CASSSQYNEQFF. CDR3 DNA: TGTGCCAGCAGTTCACAGTACAATGAGCAGTTCTTC.